The clone carrying this T cell receptor (beta chain) has a count of ten or more. The antigen remains undetermined. TCRdb used MiXCR to reprocess the 5' RACE reads, holding one entry per CDR3 protein. Of about 350,000 distinct CDR3 sequences listed, around 15% were seen once; the top ten hold approximately 20%. This entry comes from a study of T-cell memory formation after mild COVID-19. Study-level findings and limits: Contracting clones from day 15 to 85 showed balanced CD4/CD8; later expanders favored CD4+. Shrinking CD4+ clones were chiefly CM and EM; CD8+ ones were chiefly EMRA. Researchers could not confirm that second-wave clones peaking on day 37 targeted SARS-CoV-2.

Unmatched junction bases numbered 0, after V lost 1 base and J lost 2 bases. The CDR3 spans 16 residues. Per germline, CDR1 SGHRS and CDR2 YFSETQ. This clonotype was sampled from a man between 18 and 29 years old who had mild COVID-19 (a few samples of this study predate the infection). Cell type and time point are not known. The genes are TRBV5-1 and TRBJ2-1; 13 positions agree with TRBD2. The sequencing sample was made of PBMCs or a T cell subset sorted from them (not recorded which). The CDR3 DNA is TGCGCCAGCAGCTTGACTAGCGGGGGGGCCTACAATGAGCAGTTCTTC. It yields the protein CASSLTSGGAYNEQFF.